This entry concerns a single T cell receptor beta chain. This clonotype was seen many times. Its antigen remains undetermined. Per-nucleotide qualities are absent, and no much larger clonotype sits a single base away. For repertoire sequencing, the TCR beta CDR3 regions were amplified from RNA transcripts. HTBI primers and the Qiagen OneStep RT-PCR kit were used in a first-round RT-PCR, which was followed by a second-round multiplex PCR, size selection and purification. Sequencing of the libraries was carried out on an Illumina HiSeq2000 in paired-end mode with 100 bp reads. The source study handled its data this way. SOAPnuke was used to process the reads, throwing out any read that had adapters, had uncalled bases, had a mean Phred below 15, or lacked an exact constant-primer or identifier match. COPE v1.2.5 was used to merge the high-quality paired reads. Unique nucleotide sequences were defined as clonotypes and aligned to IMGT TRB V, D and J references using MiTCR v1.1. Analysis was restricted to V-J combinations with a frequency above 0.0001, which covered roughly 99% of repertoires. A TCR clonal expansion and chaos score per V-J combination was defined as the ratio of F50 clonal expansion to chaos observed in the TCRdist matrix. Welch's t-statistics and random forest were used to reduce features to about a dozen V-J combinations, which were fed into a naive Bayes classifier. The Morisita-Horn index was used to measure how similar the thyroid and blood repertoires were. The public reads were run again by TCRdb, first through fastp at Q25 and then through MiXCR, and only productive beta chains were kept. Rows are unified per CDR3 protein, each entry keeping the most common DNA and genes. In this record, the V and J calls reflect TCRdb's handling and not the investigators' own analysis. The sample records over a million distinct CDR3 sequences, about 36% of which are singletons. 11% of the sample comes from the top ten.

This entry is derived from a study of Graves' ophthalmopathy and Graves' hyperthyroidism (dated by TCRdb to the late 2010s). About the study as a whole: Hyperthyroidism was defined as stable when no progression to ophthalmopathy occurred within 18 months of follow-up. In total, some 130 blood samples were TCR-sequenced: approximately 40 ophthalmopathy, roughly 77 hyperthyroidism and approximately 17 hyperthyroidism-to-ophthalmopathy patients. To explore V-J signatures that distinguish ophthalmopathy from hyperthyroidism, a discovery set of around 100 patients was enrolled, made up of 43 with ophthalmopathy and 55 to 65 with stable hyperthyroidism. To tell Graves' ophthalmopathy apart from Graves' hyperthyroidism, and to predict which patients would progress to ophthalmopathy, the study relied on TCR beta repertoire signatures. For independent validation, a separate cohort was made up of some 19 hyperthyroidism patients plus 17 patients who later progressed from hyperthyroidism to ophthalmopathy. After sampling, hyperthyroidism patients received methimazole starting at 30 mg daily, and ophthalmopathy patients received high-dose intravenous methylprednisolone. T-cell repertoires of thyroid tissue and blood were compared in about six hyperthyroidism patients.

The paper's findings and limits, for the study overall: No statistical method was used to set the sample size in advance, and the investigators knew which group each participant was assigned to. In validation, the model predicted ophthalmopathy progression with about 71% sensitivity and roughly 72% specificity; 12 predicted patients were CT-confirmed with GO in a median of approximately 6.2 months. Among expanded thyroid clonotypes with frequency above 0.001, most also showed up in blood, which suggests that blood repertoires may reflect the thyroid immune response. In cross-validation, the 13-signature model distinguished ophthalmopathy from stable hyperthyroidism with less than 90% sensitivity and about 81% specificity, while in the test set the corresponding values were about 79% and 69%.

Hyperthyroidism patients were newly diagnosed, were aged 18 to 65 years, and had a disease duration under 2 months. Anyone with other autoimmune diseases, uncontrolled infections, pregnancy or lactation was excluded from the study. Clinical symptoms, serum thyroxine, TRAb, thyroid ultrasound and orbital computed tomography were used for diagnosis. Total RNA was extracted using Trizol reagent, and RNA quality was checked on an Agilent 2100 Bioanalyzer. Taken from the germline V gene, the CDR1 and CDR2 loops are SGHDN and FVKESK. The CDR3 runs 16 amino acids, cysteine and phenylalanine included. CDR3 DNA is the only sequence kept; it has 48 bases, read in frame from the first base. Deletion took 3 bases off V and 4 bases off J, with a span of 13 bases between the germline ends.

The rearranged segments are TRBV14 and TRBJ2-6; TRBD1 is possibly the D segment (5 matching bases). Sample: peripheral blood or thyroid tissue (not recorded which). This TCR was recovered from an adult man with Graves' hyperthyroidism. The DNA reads TGTGCCAGCAGCCATCGACAGTTGGGGGGGGCCAACGTCCTGACTTTC. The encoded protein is CASSHRQLGGANVLTF.